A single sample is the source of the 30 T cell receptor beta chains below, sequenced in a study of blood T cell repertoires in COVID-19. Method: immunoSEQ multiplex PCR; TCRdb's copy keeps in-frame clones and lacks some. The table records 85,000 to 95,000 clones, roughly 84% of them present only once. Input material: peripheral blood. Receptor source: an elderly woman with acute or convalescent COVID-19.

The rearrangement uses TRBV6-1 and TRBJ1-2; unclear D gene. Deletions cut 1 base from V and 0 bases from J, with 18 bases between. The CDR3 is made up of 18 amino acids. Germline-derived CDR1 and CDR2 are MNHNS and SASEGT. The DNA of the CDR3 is TGTGCCAGCAGTGAAGTGCTAGGCGGCAGCCCTACTAACTATGGCTACACCTTC. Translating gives CASSEVLGGSPTNYGYTF.

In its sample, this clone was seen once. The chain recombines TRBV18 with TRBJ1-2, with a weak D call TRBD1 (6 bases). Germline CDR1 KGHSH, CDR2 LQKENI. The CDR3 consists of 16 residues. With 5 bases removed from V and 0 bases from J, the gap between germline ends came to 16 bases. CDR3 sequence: CASSSSSDSANYGYTF. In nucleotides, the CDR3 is TGTGCCAGCTCATCCTCGTCGGACAGCGCTAACTATGGCTACACCTTC. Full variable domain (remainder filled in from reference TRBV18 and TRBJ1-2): NAGVMQNPRHLVRRRGQEARLRCSPMKGHSHVYWYRQLPEEGLKFMVYLQKENIIDESGMPKERFSAEFPKEGPSILRIQQVVRGDSAAYFCASSSSSDSANYGYTFGSGTRLTVV.

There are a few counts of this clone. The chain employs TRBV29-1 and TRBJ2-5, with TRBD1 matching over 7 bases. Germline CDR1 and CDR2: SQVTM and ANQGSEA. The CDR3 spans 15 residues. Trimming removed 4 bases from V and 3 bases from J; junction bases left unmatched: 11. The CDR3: CSVVTTGTAKETQYF. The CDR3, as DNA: TGCAGCGTTGTAACAACCGGGACAGCCAAAGAGACCCAGTACTTC.

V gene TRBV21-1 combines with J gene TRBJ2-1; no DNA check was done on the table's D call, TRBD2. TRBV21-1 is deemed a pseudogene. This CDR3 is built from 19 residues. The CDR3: CASSLRRTSGRRAYNEQFF. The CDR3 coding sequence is TGTGCCAGCAGCCTCCGGCGGACTAGCGGGAGGAGGGCCTACAATGAGCAGTTCTTC.

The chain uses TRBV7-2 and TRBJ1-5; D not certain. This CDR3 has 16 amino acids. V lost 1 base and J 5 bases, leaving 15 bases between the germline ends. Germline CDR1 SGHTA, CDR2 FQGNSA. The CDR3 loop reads CASSLDGAGLDQPQHF. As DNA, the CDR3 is TGTGCCAGCAGCTTAGACGGCGCGGGTTTAGATCAGCCCCAGCATTTT.

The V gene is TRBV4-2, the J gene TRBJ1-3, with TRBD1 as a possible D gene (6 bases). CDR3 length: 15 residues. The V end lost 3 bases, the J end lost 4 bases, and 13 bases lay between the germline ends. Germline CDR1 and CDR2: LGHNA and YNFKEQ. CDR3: CASSHQQGYGNTIYF. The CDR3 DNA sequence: TGTGCCAGCAGCCACCAACAGGGATACGGAAACACCATATATTTT.

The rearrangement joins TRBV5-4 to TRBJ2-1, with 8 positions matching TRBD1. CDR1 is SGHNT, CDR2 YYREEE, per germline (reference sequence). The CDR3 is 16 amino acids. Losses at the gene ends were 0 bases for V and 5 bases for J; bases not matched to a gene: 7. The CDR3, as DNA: TGTGCCAGCAGCTTGGGGACAGGGAATTCGAACAATGAGCAGTTCTTC. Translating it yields CASSLGTGNSNNEQFF. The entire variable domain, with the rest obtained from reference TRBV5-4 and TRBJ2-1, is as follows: ETGVTQSPTHLIKTRGQQVTLRCSSQSGHNTVSWYQQALGQGPQFIFQYYREEENGRGNFPPRFSGLQFPNYSSELNVNALELDDSALYLCASSLGTGNSNNEQFFGPGTRLTVL.

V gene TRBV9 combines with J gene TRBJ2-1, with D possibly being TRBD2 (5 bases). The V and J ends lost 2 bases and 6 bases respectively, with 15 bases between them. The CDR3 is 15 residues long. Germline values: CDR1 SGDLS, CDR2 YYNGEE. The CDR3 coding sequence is TGTGCCAGCAGCGTTGTCCCCCTGGGGAGCAATGAGCAGTTCTTC. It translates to CASSVVPLGSNEQFF.

The CDR3 nucleotides are TGCGCCAGCAGCTTGGAAACTAGTGGTTACAATGAGCAGTTCTTC. This sequence encodes CASSLETSGYNEQFF. This chain links TRBV5-1 with TRBJ2-1, with D possibly matching TRBD2 (5 bases). The CDR3 spans 15 residues. V was shortened by 0 bases and J by 4 bases, with 11 bases between the two germline ends. Germline CDR1 is SGHRS and CDR2 is YFSETQ.

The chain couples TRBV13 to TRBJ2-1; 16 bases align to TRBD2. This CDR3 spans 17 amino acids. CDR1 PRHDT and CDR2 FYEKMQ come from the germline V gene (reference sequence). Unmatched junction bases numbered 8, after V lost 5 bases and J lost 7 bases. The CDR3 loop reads CASSLRGLAGGKNEQFF. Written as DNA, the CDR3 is TGTGCCAGCAGCCTACGGGGACTAGCGGGGGGGAAGAATGAGCAGTTCTTC.

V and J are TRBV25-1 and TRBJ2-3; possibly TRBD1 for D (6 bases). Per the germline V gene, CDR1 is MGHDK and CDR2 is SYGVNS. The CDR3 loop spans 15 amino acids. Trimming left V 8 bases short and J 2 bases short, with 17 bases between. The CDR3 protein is CASSPDRLFTDTQYF. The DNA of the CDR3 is TGTGCCAGCTCACCAGACAGGTTGTTCACAGATACGCAGTATTTT. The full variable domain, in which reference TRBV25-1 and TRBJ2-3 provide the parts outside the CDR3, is EADIYQTPRYLVIGTGKKITLECSQTMGHDKMYWYQQDPGMELHLIHYSYGVNSTEKGDLSSESTVSRIRTEHFPLTLESARPSHTSQYLCASSPDRLFTDTQYFGPGTRLTVL.

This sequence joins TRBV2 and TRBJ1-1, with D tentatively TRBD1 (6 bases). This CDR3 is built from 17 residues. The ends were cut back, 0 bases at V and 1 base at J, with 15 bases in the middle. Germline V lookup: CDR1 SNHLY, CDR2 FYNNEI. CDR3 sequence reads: CASSEALGGAGNTEAFF. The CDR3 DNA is TGTGCCAGCAGTGAAGCGCTTGGGGGCGCGGGGAACACTGAAGCTTTCTTT.

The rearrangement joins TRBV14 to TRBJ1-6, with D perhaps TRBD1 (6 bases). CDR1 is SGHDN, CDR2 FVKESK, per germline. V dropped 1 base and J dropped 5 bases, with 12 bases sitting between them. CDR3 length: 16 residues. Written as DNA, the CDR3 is TGTGCCAGCAGCCAAGTCCGGGGGGCCGATAATTCACCCCTCCACTTT. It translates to CASSQVRGADNSPLHF.

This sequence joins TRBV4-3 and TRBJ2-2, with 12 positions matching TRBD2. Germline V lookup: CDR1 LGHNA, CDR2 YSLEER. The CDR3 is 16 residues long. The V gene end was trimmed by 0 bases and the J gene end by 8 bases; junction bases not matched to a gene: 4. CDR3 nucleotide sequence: TGCGCCAGCAGCCAAGAAACTAGCGGGGGGATTGGGGAGCTGTTTTTT. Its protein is CASSQETSGGIGELFF.

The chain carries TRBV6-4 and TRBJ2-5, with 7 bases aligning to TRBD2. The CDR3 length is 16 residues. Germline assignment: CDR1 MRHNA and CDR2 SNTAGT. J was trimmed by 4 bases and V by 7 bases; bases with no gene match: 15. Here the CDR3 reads CASTREGTRPRETQYF. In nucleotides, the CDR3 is TGTGCCAGCACCAGGGAGGGGACCCGACCCCGAGAGACCCAGTACTTC.

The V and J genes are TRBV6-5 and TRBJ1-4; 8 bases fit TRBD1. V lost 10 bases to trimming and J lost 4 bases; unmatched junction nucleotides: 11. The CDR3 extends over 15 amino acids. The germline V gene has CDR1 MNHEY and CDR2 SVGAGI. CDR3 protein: CATTDHGQGNEKLFF. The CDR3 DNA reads TGTGCCACCACGGATCATGGACAGGGTAATGAAAAACTGTTTTTT.

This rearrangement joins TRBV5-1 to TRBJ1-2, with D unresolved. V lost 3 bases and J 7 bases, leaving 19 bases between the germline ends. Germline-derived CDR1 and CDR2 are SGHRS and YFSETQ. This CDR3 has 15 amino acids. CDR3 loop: CASSWTGSSDGGYTF. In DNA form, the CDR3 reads TGCGCCAGCAGCTGGACGGGGTCGTCAGACGGTGGCTACACCTTC.

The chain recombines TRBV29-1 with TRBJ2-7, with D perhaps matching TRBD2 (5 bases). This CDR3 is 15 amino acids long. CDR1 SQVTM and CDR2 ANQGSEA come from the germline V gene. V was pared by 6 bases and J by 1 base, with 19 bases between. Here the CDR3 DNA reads TGCAGCGTAGGCACCCCCAAGCGGAGATCCTACGAGCAGTACTTC. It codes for CSVGTPKRRSYEQYF.

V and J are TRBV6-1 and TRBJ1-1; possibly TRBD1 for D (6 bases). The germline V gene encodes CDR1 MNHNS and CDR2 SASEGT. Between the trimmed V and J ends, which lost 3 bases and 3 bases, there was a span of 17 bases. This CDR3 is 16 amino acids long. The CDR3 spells CASSDGRGRWDTEAFF. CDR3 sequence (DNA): TGTGCCAGCAGTGATGGGCGGGGGCGCTGGGACACTGAAGCTTTCTTT.

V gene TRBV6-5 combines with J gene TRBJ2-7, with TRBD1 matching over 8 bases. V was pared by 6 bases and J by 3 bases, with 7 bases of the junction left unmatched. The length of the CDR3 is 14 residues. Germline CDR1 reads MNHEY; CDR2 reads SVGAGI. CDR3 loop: CASRTTGGSYEQYF. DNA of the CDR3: TGTGCCAGCAGAACCACAGGGGGGAGCTACGAGCAGTACTTC.

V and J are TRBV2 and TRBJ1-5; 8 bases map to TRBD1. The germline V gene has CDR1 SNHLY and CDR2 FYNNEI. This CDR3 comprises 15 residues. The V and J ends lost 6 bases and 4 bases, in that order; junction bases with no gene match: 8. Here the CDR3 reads CASRVSWTGNQPQHF. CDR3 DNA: TGTGCCAGCAGAGTGAGTTGGACAGGGAATCAGCCCCAGCATTTT. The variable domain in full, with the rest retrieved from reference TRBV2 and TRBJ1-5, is EPEVTQTPSHQVTQMGQEVILRCVPISNHLYFYWYRQILGQKVEFLVSFYNNEISEKSEIFDDQFSVERPDGSNFTLKIRSTKLEDSAMYFCASRVSWTGNQPQHFGDGTRLSIL.

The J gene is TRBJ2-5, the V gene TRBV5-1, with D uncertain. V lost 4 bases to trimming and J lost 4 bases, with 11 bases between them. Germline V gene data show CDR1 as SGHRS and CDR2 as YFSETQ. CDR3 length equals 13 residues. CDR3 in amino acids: CASSGLALETQYF. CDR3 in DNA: TGCGCCAGCAGCGGGTTAGCTTTAGAGACCCAGTACTTC.

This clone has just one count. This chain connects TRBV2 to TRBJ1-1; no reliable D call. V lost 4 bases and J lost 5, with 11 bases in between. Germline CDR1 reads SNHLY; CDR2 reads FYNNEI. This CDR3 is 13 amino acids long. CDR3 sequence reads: CASSVGVGTEAFF. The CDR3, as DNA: TGTGCCAGCAGTGTCGGGGTGGGTACTGAAGCTTTCTTT.

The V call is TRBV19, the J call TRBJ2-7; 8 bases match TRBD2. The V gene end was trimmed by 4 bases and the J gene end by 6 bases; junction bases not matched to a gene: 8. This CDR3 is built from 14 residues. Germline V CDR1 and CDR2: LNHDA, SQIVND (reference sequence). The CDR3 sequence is CASSTIGLAGEQYF. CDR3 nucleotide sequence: TGTGCCAGTAGTACCATTGGACTAGCCGGCGAGCAGTACTTC.

The CDR3 protein is CASSLDEGNTIYF. The CDR3 DNA is TGTGCCAGCAGCTTGGACGAGGGAAACACCATATATTTT. The J gene is TRBJ1-3, the V gene TRBV5-6; D uncertain. Germline V gives CDR1 SGHDT, CDR2 YYEEEE. Deletions cut 0 bases from V and 4 bases from J, with 5 bases between. The CDR3 extends over 13 amino acids.

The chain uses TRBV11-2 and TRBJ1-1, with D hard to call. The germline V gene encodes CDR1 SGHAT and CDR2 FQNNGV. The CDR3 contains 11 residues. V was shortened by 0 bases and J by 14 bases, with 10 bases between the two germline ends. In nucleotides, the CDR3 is TGTGCCAGCAGCTTAGAAGCCGTCATGTTCTTT. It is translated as CASSLEAVMFF.

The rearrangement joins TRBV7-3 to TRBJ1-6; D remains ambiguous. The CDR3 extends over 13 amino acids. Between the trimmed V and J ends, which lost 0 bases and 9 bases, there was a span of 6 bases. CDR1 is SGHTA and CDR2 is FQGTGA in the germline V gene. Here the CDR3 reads CASSLTSSSPLHF. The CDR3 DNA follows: TGTGCCAGCAGCTTAACATCCAGTTCACCCCTCCACTTT.

This CDR3 is CAWSARQGEAFF. The CDR3, as DNA: TGTGCCTGGAGTGCAAGGCAGGGTGAAGCTTTCTTT. This chain joins TRBV30 and TRBJ1-1; a weak D match, TRBD1 (5 bases). V lost 1 base and J 7 bases, leaving 10 bases between the germline ends. This CDR3 is 12 amino acids long. Per germline, CDR1 GTSNPN and CDR2 SVGIG (reference sequence).

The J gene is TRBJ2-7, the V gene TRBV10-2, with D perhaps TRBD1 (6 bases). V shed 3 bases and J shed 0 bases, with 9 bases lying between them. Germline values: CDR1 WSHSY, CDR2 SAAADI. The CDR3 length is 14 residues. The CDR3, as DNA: TGCGCCAGCAGTGACCGGGACAACTCCTACGAGCAGTACTTC. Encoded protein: CASSDRDNSYEQYF.

Here the CDR3 reads CASSQDMRGGKEQYF. The CDR3 DNA is TGTGCCAGCAGCCAAGATATGAGGGGCGGGAAGGAGCAGTACTTC. The chain uses TRBV3-1 (or the pseudogene TRBV3-2) and TRBJ2-7; D is possibly TRBD2 (6 bases). Germline-derived CDR1 and CDR2 are LGHDT and YNNKEL (reference sequence). There are 15 residues in the CDR3. Trimming took 0 bases from V and 7 from J, leaving 16 bases between them.